The sequence of this TCR beta chain was determined in a study of control samples from healthy donors and cancer patients (TCRdb year 2020). As regards this clone: Its antigen target is currently unknown. One base away there is no much larger clone; base qualities are not given.

The method was the immunoSEQ multiplex PCR assay. The clones in this table, taken by TCRdb from immuneACCESS, are in-frame only. Not every clone is retained; where verified, under half of the shortfall comes from an unresolved V gene, and the cause of the rest is unknown. This sample has 150,000 to 180,000 clones in its table, and over 90% of those were observed once. Clones ranked in the top ten supply around 2.5% of the sample. CDR1 and CDR2, looked up from the germline V gene (reference sequence), are SGHKS and YYEKEE. Trimming costs V 4 bases and J 3 bases, and their ends lie 14 bases apart. The CDR3 holds 16 amino acids from the cysteine to the phenylalanine. The DNA shown is the 48-base CDR3, in frame from base 1.

The chain is made from TRBV5-5 and TRBJ2-6; confidence is insufficient to name the D gene. The receptor comes from a man in his fifties or sixties in good health. The sequenced material came from blood. The DNA sequence is TGTGCCAGCAGCCCCGACCCGGTCTATGGGGCCAACGTCCTGACTTTC. This translates into CASSPDPVYGANVLTF.